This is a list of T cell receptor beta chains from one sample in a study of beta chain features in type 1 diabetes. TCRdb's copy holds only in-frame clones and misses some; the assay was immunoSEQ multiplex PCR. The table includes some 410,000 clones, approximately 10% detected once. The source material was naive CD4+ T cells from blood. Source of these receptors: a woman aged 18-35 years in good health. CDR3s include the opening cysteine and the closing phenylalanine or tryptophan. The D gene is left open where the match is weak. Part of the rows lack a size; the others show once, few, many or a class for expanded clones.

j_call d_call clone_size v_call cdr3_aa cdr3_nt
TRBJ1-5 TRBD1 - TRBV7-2 CASSLQGSKSGQPQHF TGTGCCAGCAGCCTACAGGGGTCCAAGTCGGGGCAGCCCCAGCATTTT
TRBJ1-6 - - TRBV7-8 CASSLVGGSLGSPLHF TGTGCCAGCAGCTTAGTAGGTGGAAGCCTGGGGTCACCCCTCCACTTT
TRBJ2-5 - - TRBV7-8 CASSSGARRTQYF TGTGCCAGCAGCTCGGGGGCCCGGAGGACCCAGTACTTC
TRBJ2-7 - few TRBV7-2 CASSPLGGGYEQYF TGTGCCAGCAGCCCCTTAGGAGGGGGCTACGAGCAGTACTTC
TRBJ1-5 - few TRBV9 CASSVEPHLDQPQHF TGTGCCAGCAGCGTAGAACCGCATCTCGATCAGCCCCAGCATTTT
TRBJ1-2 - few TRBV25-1 CASSLPGATNYGYTF TGTGCCAGCAGTCTCCCGGGCGCCACTAACTATGGCTACACCTTC
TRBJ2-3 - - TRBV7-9 CASSPKGEGPTDTQYF TGTGCCAGCAGCCCGAAGGGAGAGGGGCCCACAGATACGCAGTATTTT
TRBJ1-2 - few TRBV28 CASTKDSYGYTF TGTGCCAGCACGAAAGACTCCTATGGCTACACCTTC
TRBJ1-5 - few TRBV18 CASSPTGFSNQPQHF TGTGCCAGCTCACCTACAGGGTTTAGCAATCAGCCCCAGCATTTT
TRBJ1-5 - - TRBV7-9 CASSPGGDQPQHF TGTGCCAGCAGCCCCGGGGGCGATCAGCCCCAGCATTTT
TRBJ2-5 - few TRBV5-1 CASSLATEQETQYF TGCGCCAGCAGCTTGGCTACAGAACAAGAGACCCAGTACTTC
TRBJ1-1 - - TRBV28 CASKRDLNTEAFF TGTGCCAGCAAAAGGGACTTGAACACTGAAGCTTTCTTT
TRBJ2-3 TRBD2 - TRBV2 CARASTSGASTDTQYF TGTGCCAGGGCCTCGACTAGCGGAGCTAGCACAGATACGCAGTATTTT
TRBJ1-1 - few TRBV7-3 CASGRLAPTEAFF TGTGCCAGCGGCCGGCTCGCTCCCACTGAAGCTTTCTTT
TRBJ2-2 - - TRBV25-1 CASREGQTNTGELFF TGTGCCAGCAGGGAAGGACAAACGAACACCGGGGAGCTGTTTTTT
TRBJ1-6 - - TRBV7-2 CASSNRDSPLHF TGTGCCAGCAGCAACAGAGATTCACCCCTCCACTTT
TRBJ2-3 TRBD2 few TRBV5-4 CASRAGGRKNTDTQYF TGTGCCAGCAGAGCGGGGGGCCGTAAAAACACAGATACGCAGTATTTT
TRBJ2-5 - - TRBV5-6 CASSLEGFAWQETQYF TGTGCCAGCAGCTTGGAAGGGTTCGCCTGGCAAGAGACCCAGTACTTC
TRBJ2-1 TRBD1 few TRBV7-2 CASSPGTGYEQFF TGTGCCAGCAGCCCGGGGACAGGGTATGAGCAGTTCTTC
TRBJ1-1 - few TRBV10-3 CAIMRTENTEAFF TGTGCCATCATGAGGACGGAGAACACTGAAGCTTTCTTT
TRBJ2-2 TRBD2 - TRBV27 CASASGSTGELFF TGTGCCAGCGCTAGCGGGAGTACCGGGGAGCTGTTTTTT
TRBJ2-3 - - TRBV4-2 CASSHKKGPGATDTQYF TGTGCCAGCAGCCACAAGAAGGGGCCAGGGGCCACAGATACGCAGTATTTT
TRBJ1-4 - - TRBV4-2 CASTPPGKNEKLFF TGTGCCAGCACGCCCCCGGGGAAGAATGAAAAACTGTTTTTT
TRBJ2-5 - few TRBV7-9 CASGEETQYF TGTGCCAGCGGAGAAGAGACCCAGTACTTC
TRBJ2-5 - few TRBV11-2 CASSLWAAPAETQYF TGTGCCAGCAGCTTATGGGCGGCCCCGGCAGAGACCCAGTACTTC
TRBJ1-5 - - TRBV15 CATSRASGSGQPQHF TGTGCCACCAGCAGAGCGTCGGGGTCCGGTCAGCCCCAGCATTTT
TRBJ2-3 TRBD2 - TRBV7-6 CASSQGLAGRRTDTQYF TGTGCCAGCAGCCAAGGACTAGCGGGGCGCCGCACAGATACGCAGTATTTT
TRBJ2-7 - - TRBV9 CASSELWYSAEQYF TGTGCCAGCAGCGAGTTATGGTACTCCGCCGAGCAGTACTTC
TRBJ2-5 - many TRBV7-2 CASSPDVTYQETQYF TGTGCCAGCAGCCCAGATGTGACGTACCAAGAGACCCAGTACTTC
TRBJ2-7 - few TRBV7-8 CASSLALDEQYF TGTGCCAGCAGCTTAGCGCTCGACGAGCAGTACTTC
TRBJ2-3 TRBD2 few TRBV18 CASSRTSGSASTDTQYF TGTGCCAGCTCGCGGACTAGCGGGTCGGCTAGCACAGATACGCAGTATTTT
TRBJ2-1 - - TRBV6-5 CASSYRNRYNEQFF TGTGCCAGCAGTTACCGGAACAGATACAATGAGCAGTTCTTC
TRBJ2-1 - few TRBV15 CATSRDRGGLKQFF TGTGCCACCAGCAGAGATCGTGGGGGCCTAAAGCAGTTCTTC
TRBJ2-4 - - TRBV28 CASSAPGQKNIQYF TGTGCCAGCAGCGCCCCGGGACAAAAAAACATTCAGTACTTC
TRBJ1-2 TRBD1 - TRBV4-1 CASSQPGGDGYTF TGCGCCAGCAGCCAACCAGGGGGAGATGGCTACACCTTC
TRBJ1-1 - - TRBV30 CAWSRVYGANTEAFF TGTGCCTGGAGTCGGGTTTATGGGGCGAACACTGAAGCTTTCTTT
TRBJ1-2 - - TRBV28 CASSQGRDPNYGYTF TGTGCCAGCAGTCAGGGCCGGGATCCGAACTATGGCTACACCTTC
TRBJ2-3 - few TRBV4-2 CASSQSSKEGDTQYF TGTGCCAGCAGCCAGTCCTCCAAAGAGGGTGATACGCAGTATTTT
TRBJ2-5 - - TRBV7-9 CASSLGERSPYQETQYF TGTGCCAGCAGCCTGGGGGAGCGGAGTCCGTACCAAGAGACCCAGTACTTC
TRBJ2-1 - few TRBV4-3 CASSQDYRGSYNEQFF TGCGCCAGCAGCCAAGATTATAGAGGCTCCTACAATGAGCAGTTCTTC
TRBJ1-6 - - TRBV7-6 CASSGRTVSSPLHF TGTGCCAGCAGCGGACGGACGGTCTCTTCACCCCTCCACTTT
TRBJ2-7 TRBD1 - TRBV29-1 CSVVGQGVYEQYF TGCAGCGTTGTAGGACAGGGGGTCTACGAGCAGTACTTC
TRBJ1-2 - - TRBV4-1 CASRRNALSYGYTF TGCGCCAGCAGACGGAACGCACTCTCCTATGGCTACACCTTC
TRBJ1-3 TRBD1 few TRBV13 CASSPLRIEGAKTSNRFSGNTIYF TGTGCCAGCAGCCCCCTGAGGATCGAGGGGGCAAAAACCTCTAACCGTTTCTCTGGAAACACCATATATTTT
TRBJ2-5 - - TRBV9 CASSVRSDKQETQYF TGTGCCAGCAGCGTGAGGTCGGACAAACAAGAGACCCAGTACTTC
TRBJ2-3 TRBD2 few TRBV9 CASSARAGSTDTQYF TGTGCCAGCAGCGCTAGAGCGGGAAGCACAGATACGCAGTATTTT
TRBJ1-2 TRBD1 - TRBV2 CASSFGQGAYGYTF TGTGCCAGCAGCTTCGGACAGGGGGCCTATGGCTACACCTTC
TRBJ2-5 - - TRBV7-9 CASTWGEAPQETQYF TGTGCCAGCACCTGGGGGGAAGCGCCACAAGAGACCCAGTACTTC
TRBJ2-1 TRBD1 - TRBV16 CASSLRTGVNEQFF TGTGCCAGCAGCCTGAGGACAGGGGTCAATGAGCAGTTCTTC
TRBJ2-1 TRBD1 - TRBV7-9 CASSLDRGHNEQFF TGTGCCAGCAGCTTGGACAGGGGTCACAATGAGCAGTTCTTC
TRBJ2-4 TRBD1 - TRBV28 CASSSRQGLAKNIQYF TGTGCCAGCAGTTCCCGACAGGGCCTAGCCAAAAACATTCAGTACTTC
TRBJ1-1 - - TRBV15 CATSRATDEAFF TGTGCCACCAGCAGAGCCACAGATGAAGCTTTCTTT
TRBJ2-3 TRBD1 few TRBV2 CASKLQGASADTQYF TGTGCCAGCAAGCTGCAGGGGGCTTCGGCAGATACGCAGTATTTT
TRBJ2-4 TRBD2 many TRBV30 CAWTGLAGGWGNIQYF TGTGCCTGGACCGGACTAGCGGGAGGTTGGGGGAACATTCAGTACTTC